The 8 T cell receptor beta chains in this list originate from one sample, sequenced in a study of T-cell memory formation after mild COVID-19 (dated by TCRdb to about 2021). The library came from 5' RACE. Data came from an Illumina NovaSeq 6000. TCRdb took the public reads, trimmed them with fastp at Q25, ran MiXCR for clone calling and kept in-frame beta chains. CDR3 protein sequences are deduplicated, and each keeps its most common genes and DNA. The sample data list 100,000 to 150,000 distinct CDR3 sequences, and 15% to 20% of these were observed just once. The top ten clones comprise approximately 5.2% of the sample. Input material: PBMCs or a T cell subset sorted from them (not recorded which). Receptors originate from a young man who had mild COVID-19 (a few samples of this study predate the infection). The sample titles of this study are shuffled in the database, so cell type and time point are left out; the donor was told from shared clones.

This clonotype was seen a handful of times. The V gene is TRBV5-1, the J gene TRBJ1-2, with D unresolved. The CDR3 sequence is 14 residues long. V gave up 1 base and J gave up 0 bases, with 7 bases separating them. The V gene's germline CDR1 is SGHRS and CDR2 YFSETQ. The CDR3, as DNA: TGCGCCAGCAGCTTGTTGGGCTCTAACTATGGCTACACCTTC. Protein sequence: CASSLLGSNYGYTF. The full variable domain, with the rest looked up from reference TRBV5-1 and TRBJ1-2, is KAGVTQTPRYLIKTRGQQVTLSCSPISGHRSVSWYQQTPGQGLQFLFEYFSETQRNKGNFPGRFSGRQFSNSRSEMNVSTLELGDSALYLCASSLLGSNYGYTFGSGTRLTVV.

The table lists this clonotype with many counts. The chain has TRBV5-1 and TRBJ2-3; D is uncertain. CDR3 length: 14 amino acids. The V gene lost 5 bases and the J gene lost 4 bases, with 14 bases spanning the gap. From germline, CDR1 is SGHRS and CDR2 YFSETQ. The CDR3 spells CASSLNNSPDTQYF. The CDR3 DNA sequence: TGCGCCAGCAGTCTTAATAACAGCCCAGATACGCAGTATTTT.

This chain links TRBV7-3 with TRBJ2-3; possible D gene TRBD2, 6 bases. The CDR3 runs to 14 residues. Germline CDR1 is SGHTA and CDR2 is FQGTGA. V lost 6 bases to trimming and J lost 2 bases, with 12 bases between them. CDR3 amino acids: CASRRGPDTDTQYF. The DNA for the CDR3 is TGTGCCAGCAGGCGGGGTCCTGACACAGATACGCAGTATTTT.

This chain's CDR3 is CASSYDPQREQYV. Written as DNA, the CDR3 is TGTGCCAGCAGTTACGATCCGCAGCGCGAGCAGTACGTC. The rearrangement links TRBV6-6 to TRBJ2-7; D is unclear. The V gene lost 2 bases and the J gene lost 6 bases, with 11 bases spanning the gap. The germline V gene encodes CDR1 MNHNY and CDR2 SVGAGI (reference sequence). This CDR3 region has 13 residues.

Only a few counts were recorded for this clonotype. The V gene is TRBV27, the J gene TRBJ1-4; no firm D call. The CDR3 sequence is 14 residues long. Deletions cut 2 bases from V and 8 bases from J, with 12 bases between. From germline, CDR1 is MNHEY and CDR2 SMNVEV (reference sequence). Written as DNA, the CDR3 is TGTGCCAGCAGTTTAGTCGGCAGAATAGAAAAACTGTTTTTT. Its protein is CASSLVGRIEKLFF.

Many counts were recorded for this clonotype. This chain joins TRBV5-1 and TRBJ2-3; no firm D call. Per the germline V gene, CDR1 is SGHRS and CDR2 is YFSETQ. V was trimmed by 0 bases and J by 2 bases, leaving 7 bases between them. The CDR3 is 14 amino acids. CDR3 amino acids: CASSLDFFTDTQYF. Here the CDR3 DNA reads TGCGCCAGCAGCTTGGACTTCTTCACAGATACGCAGTATTTT.

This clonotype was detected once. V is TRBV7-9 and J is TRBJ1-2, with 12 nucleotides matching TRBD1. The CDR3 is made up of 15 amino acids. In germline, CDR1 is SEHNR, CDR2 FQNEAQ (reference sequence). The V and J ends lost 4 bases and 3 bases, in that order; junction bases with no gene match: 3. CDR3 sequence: CASSSGTGGHYGYTF. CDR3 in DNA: TGTGCCAGCAGCTCCGGGACAGGGGGCCACTATGGCTACACCTTC.

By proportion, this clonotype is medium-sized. The CDR3 bases are TGTGCCAGCAGCCAGCGGGGGGCCGGGAATGAGCAGTTCTTC. Amino acid sequence: CASSQRGAGNEQFF. The chain is built from TRBV3-1 and TRBJ2-1; 8 nucleotides line up with TRBD2. This CDR3 comprises 14 residues. Germline lookup yields CDR1 LGHDT and CDR2 YNNKEL (reference sequence). V lost 3 bases and J lost 7; bases outside the gene matches: 5.